One sample yielded the 31 T cell receptor beta chains listed below, sequenced in a study of control samples from healthy donors and cancer patients. The assay was immunoSEQ multiplex PCR, and TCRdb's table has in-frame clones only and misses some. The profile shows 90,000 to 150,000 clones, 80% to 90% of them singletons. The sequenced material came from blood. Receptors were obtained from a man aged 30 to 45 in good health.

The CDR3 is CASSTSGGGSYEQYF. The CDR3 nucleotides read TGTGCCAGCAGTACTAGCGGGGGGGGTTCCTACGAGCAGTACTTC. The rearrangement uses TRBV27 and TRBJ2-7; TRBD2 agrees at 13 bases. This CDR3 contains 15 residues. Germline CDR1 MNHEY, CDR2 SMNVEV (reference sequence). The V and J ends lost 5 bases and 1 base, in that order; junction bases with no gene match: 2.

The rearrangement uses TRBV5-1 and TRBJ1-5, with TRBD1 as a possible D gene (5 bases). The CDR3 spans 13 residues. Trimming removed 2 bases at V and 5 bases at J, with 8 bases between. The germline V gene encodes CDR1 SGHRS and CDR2 YFSETQ. The CDR3 region is CASSLRGYQPQHF. The CDR3 DNA sequence: TGCGCCAGCAGCTTAAGGGGTTATCAGCCCCAGCATTTT. The full variable domain, completed using reference TRBV5-1 and TRBJ1-5, is KAGVTQTPRYLIKTRGQQVTLSCSPISGHRSVSWYQQTPGQGLQFLFEYFSETQRNKGNFPGRFSGRQFSNSRSEMNVSTLELGDSALYLCASSLRGYQPQHFGDGTRLSIL.

This CDR3 reads CATSGYAGELFF. CDR3 DNA sequence: TGTGCCACCAGTGGGTATGCCGGGGAGCTGTTTTTT. The rearrangement links TRBV24-1 to TRBJ2-2; the D is unclear. The germline CDR1 and CDR2 sequences are KGHDR and SFDVKD. The V and J ends lost 5 bases and 6 bases respectively, with 6 bases between them. The length of the CDR3 is 12 residues.

V is TRBV6-5 and J is TRBJ2-3, with 9 bases aligning to TRBD1. Losses at the gene ends were 0 bases for V and 5 bases for J; bases not matched to a gene: 6. The CDR3 spans 16 residues. Germline CDR1 reads MNHEY; CDR2 reads SVGAGI. The CDR3 DNA sequence: TGTGCCAGCAGTTACTCGTACAGGGGGCAAGGAGATACGCAGTATTTT. As protein: CASSYSYRGQGDTQYF.

Judged by abundance, this clone is medium-sized. The J gene is TRBJ2-4, the V gene TRBV13, with D tentatively TRBD2 (6 bases). The CDR3 is made up of 16 amino acids. CDR1 and CDR2 (germline): PRHDT, FYEKMQ (reference sequence). The V and J ends lost 2 bases and 0 bases respectively, with 11 bases between them. The CDR3 region is CASSLSEGRAKNIQYF. The CDR3 DNA reads as TGTGCCAGCAGCTTATCGGAGGGTCGAGCCAAAAACATTCAGTACTTC.

The rearrangement joins TRBV2 to TRBJ1-6; no clear D. The CDR3 runs 11 residues. CDR1 and CDR2 from the germline V gene are SNHLY and FYNNEI. The V and J ends lost 3 bases and 14 bases respectively, with 8 bases between them. The DNA for the CDR3 is TGTGCCAGCAGTGAGGGCGTGACCCTCCACTTT. This sequence encodes CASSEGVTLHF.

V is TRBV18 and J is TRBJ1-1, with D maybe TRBD1 (5 bases). The CDR3 runs to 15 residues. V gave up 3 bases and J gave up 5 bases, with 16 bases separating them. The germline gives CDR1 KGHSH, CDR2 LQKENI. The CDR3 sequence: CASSPSAGGRTEAFF. The CDR3 DNA reads as TGTGCCAGCTCACCGTCGGCCGGGGGAAGGACTGAAGCTTTCTTT.

The chain recombines TRBV30 with TRBJ1-4; D remains ambiguous. There are 13 residues in the CDR3. Trimming shortened V by 2 bases and J by 3 bases, and 7 bases separated the two germline ends. Germline CDR1 reads GTSNPN; CDR2 reads SVGIG (reference sequence). The CDR3 reads CAWSSPPNEKLFF. For the CDR3, the DNA is TGTGCCTGGAGTTCCCCACCTAATGAAAAACTGTTTTTT.

The chain joins TRBV5-4 to TRBJ1-3; no clear D gene. The CDR3 contains 16 residues. Between the trimmed V and J ends, which lost 1 base and 0 bases, there was a span of 11 bases. The germline CDR1 and CDR2 sequences are SGHNT and YYREEE (reference sequence). Written as DNA, the CDR3 is TGTGCCAGCAGCTTGACGCCGGGCGGCTCTGGAAACACCATATATTTT. Translating it yields CASSLTPGGSGNTIYF.

The genes are TRBV5-1 and TRBJ2-2; TRBD1 is a possible D gene (6 bases). CDR1 and CDR2 (germline): SGHRS, YFSETQ. The CDR3 loop spans 14 amino acids. Trimming took off 1 base at V and 7 bases at J, with 11 bases between the two ends. The CDR3, as DNA: TGCGCCAGCAGCTTGCAGGGGCACGGCGGGGAGCTGTTTTTT. It translates to CASSLQGHGGELFF.

In this sample, this clone turned up many times. The rearrangement links TRBV2 to TRBJ1-2, with TRBD1 as a possible D gene (5 bases). The CDR3 runs 14 residues. Trimming removed 6 bases from V and 8 bases from J, with 19 bases in between. Germline loops: CDR1 SNHLY, CDR2 FYNNEI. The CDR3 coding sequence is TGTGCCAGCAGCCCCTCGACCCGGGCAGGGGGCTACACCTTC. Amino acids: CASSPSTRAGGYTF.

The chain employs TRBV12-3 or TRBV12-4 and TRBJ1-1; D unclear. Trimming removed 1 base from V and 5 bases from J, with 8 bases in between. CDR3 length: 13 residues. The CDR3 nucleotides read TGTGCCAGCAGTTTAGGTAGTGGGACTGAAGCTTTCTTT. Residues: CASSLGSGTEAFF.

This chain connects TRBV7-3 to TRBJ1-1; the D is unclear. Germline V gene data show CDR1 as SGHTA and CDR2 as FQGTGA. The CDR3 runs 14 residues. Trimming pared 2 bases from V and 5 bases from J, leaving 12 bases between. CDR3 loop: CASSLESRSTEAFF. The CDR3 region has the DNA TGTGCCAGCAGCTTAGAGAGCCGGTCGACTGAAGCTTTCTTT.

The CDR3 is CASSSYRARDNEQFF. DNA of the CDR3: TGTGCCAGCAGCTCTTACCGGGCTAGGGACAATGAGCAGTTCTTC. This rearrangement joins TRBV7-2 to TRBJ2-1, with unresolved D. CDR3 length equals 15 residues. The ends were cut back, 4 bases at V and 5 bases at J, with 15 bases in the middle. Germline V CDR1 and CDR2: SGHTA, FQGNSA.

V usage is TRBV5-1 and J usage is TRBJ1-1; D is ambiguous. The length of the CDR3 is 12 residues. The ends were cut back, 1 base at V and 8 bases at J, with 9 bases in the middle. CDR1 is SGHRS and CDR2 is YFSETQ in the germline V gene. CDR3 nucleotides: TGCGCCAGCAGCTTGCTGTTGGAAGAAGCTTTCTTT. This encodes CASSLLLEEAFF.

This clone was found once. This rearrangement joins TRBV5-4 to TRBJ2-1; tentatively, D is TRBD2 (5 bases). This CDR3 has 16 residues. V lost 0 bases to trimming and J lost 10 bases, with 20 bases between them. Germline V gene lookup returns CDR1 SGHNT and CDR2 YYREEE (reference sequence). CDR3 protein: CASSLEMWLAQEEQFF. Here the CDR3 DNA reads TGTGCCAGCAGCTTGGAGATGTGGCTAGCCCAAGAGGAGCAGTTCTTC.

The chain combines TRBV12-3 or TRBV12-4 with TRBJ2-7, with a possible D match to TRBD1 (5 bases). Trimming shortened V by 6 bases and J by 3 bases, and 9 bases separated the two germline ends. This CDR3 has 12 residues. The CDR3: CASRQTGYEQYF. DNA for the CDR3: TGTGCCAGCAGGCAAACAGGCTACGAGCAGTACTTC.

V is TRBV28 and J is TRBJ1-3; 7 bases agree with TRBD1. CDR3 length: 16 amino acids. CDR1 and CDR2 from the germline V gene are MDHEN and SYDVKM. Unmatched junction bases numbered 4, after V lost 1 base and J lost 1 base. The DNA for the CDR3 is TGTGCCAGCAGTTTATCAGGGGGTGGGTCTGGAAACACCATATATTTT. This gives the protein CASSLSGGGSGNTIYF. Combining the CDR3 with reference TRBV28 and TRBJ1-3 gives the whole variable domain DVKVTQSSRYLVKRTGEKVFLECVQDMDHENMFWYRQDPGLGLRLIYFSYDVKMKEKGDIPEGYSVSREKKERFSLILESASTNQTSMYLCASSLSGGGSGNTIYFGEGSWLTVV.

This chain joins TRBV3-1 (or the pseudogene TRBV3-2) and TRBJ2-3; 8 positions match TRBD1. Germline V gene data show CDR1 as LGHDT and CDR2 as YNNKEL (reference sequence). The CDR3 has 18 amino acids. V shed 4 bases, J shed 5 bases, and the junction held 17 bases outside the gene matches. Here the CDR3 DNA reads TGTGCCAGCAGCCTGACAGGGGAAGGTGTGCGACCACAAGATACGCAGTATTTT. Translated: CASSLTGEGVRPQDTQYF.

This clone was counted only a few times. One end of the junction fails to match germline, which may point to a read error. The chain recombines TRBV12-3 or TRBV12-4 with TRBJ2-3; tentatively, D is TRBD2 (6 bases). This CDR3 is 12 amino acids long. The CDR3 is CASSLTRWGDVF. The CDR3 bases are TGTGCCAGCAGTTTAACAAGGTGGGGGGACGTTTTT.

This chain joins TRBV4-1 and TRBJ1-1; D is possibly TRBD1 (6 bases). From germline, CDR1 is MGHRA and CDR2 YSYEKL. V was clipped by 3 bases and J by 8 bases, with 28 bases between them. The CDR3 is made up of 18 amino acids. CDR3 DNA: TGCGCCAGCAGCCAGCACGGTGGTGGGGGGGACATCGTGAGCGAAGCTTTCTTT. This gives the protein CASSQHGGGGDIVSEAFF.

V and J are TRBV4-1 and TRBJ2-5, with 9 bases identical to TRBD1. CDR3 length: 16 residues. Germline CDR1 and CDR2: MGHRA and YSYEKL. Losses at the gene ends were 4 bases for V and 2 bases for J; bases not matched to a gene: 8. CDR3 region: CASSRQGTGPQETQYF. The CDR3 region has the DNA TGCGCCAGCAGCCGCCAAGGGACAGGGCCTCAAGAGACCCAGTACTTC.

In this sample, this clone turned up once. The chain is built from TRBV5-1 and TRBJ1-6; D gene unclear. This CDR3 is built from 15 residues. Germline loops: CDR1 SGHRS, CDR2 YFSETQ. V lost 0 bases and J lost 7, with 11 bases in between. This CDR3 is CASSLEGRGNSPLHF. Written as DNA, the CDR3 is TGCGCCAGCAGCTTGGAAGGCAGAGGGAATTCACCCCTCCACTTT.

This chain joins TRBV6-5 and TRBJ2-5; D is possibly TRBD1 (6 bases). The CDR3 runs 14 residues. In germline, CDR1 is MNHEY, CDR2 SVGAGI. V lost 8 bases and J lost 1, with 14 bases in between. CDR3 sequence: CASRPGTPQETQYF. Written as DNA, the CDR3 is TGTGCCAGCCGCCCCGGGACACCCCAAGAGACCCAGTACTTC.

The gene calls are TRBV10-2 and TRBJ1-4, with a weak D call TRBD1 (6 bases). The CDR3 is 12 residues long. V lost 0 bases and J lost 13, with 9 bases in between. CDR1 is WSHSY and CDR2 is SAAADI in the germline V gene. CDR3 region: CASSESRGGLFF. The CDR3 coding sequence is TGCGCCAGCAGTGAGTCGAGGGGGGGACTGTTTTTT.

This sequence joins TRBV4-1 and TRBJ1-2; D gene unclear. Trimming took 0 bases from V and 4 from J, leaving 3 bases between them. CDR1 MGHRA and CDR2 YSYEKL come from the germline V gene. This CDR3 is 12 amino acids long. CDR3 sequence (DNA): TGCGCCAGCAGCCAAGAGGCCTATGGCTACACCTTC. Translation gives CASSQEAYGYTF.

The V gene is TRBV6-1, the J gene TRBJ1-5; tentative D call: TRBD1 (5 bases). Germline CDR1 is MNHNS and CDR2 is SASEGT. The V and J ends lost 3 bases and 6 bases respectively, with 9 bases between them. The CDR3 runs 13 residues. The CDR3 coding sequence is TGTGCCAGCAGTGAGGGACTTCGTCAGCCCCAGCATTTT. As protein: CASSEGLRQPQHF.

J is TRBJ2-5 and V is TRBV3-1 (or the pseudogene TRBV3-2); TRBD2 agrees at 7 bases. The CDR3 contains 16 residues. Trimming took 4 bases from V and 4 from J; bases not matched to a gene: 12. Germline V gene lookup returns CDR1 LGHDT and CDR2 YNNKEL (reference sequence). CDR3 residues: CASSLLGLSSSETQYF. In DNA form, the CDR3 reads TGTGCCAGCAGCCTTCTGGGACTATCCTCCTCAGAGACCCAGTACTTC.

A single count supports this clone. The chain recombines TRBV12-3 or TRBV12-4 with TRBJ2-7; D is undetermined. This CDR3 has 13 residues. Trimming left V 2 bases short and J 3 bases short, with 8 bases between. CDR3 region: CASSLTHRYEQYF. The DNA for the CDR3 is TGTGCCAGCAGTTTAACGCACCGCTACGAGCAGTACTTC.

A few counts support this clone. The rearrangement links TRBV12-5 to TRBJ1-4, with 8 bases matching TRBD1. J lost 8 bases, V lost 4 bases, and 3 bases had no gene match. This CDR3 is built from 13 residues. Germline V gene data show CDR1 as LGHNT and CDR2 as FRNRAP. CDR3: CASGSGQGEKLFF. The CDR3 nucleotides read TGTGCTAGTGGTTCCGGACAGGGAGAAAAACTGTTTTTT.

V gene TRBV10-3 combines with J gene TRBJ1-2; D may be TRBD1 (5 bases). Germline V CDR1 and CDR2: ENHRY, SYGVKD. The V and J ends lost 0 bases and 1 base respectively, with 9 bases between them. CDR3 length equals 15 residues. This chain's CDR3 is CAISESAGHNYGYTF. DNA for the CDR3: TGTGCCATCAGTGAGTCGGCAGGGCATAACTATGGCTACACCTTC.